This T cell receptor beta chain is drawn from a study of human T cells and chemical hapten exposure. TCRdb re-derived calls from the RACE reads in MiXCR, one entry per CDR3 protein. The data hold over 55,000 distinct CDR3 sequences, with more than 9.5% observed a single time. Looked up from germline, CDR1 is SQVTM and CDR2 is ANQGSEA. The V gene lost 8 bases and the J gene lost 0 bases, with 12 bases spanning the gap. This CDR3 region has 13 residues. Time point here: patch test 3, about 24 weeks after DPC sensitization. Treatment here: therapeutic diphenylcyclopropenone sensitization with weekly scalp DPC. In its sample, this clonotype was seen a few times.

The specimen comprised whole blood, sampled in connection with sensitization to the hapten diphenylcyclopropenone (DPC). This receptor was identified in a woman aged 45 to 65 with alopecia areata. Some clones in this sample may be carry-over from other donors' samples. This chain joins TRBV29-1 and TRBJ2-3; D may be TRBD1 or TRBD2 (5 bases each). The CDR3: CSFLRDSTDTQYF. CDR3 nucleotide sequence: TGCAGCTTCCTCCGGGACAGCACAGATACGCAGTATTTT.